The rows below give T cell receptor beta chains drawn from one sample of a study of shared clonotypes between healthy human individuals. TCRdb's table, derived via immunoSEQ multiplex PCR, lists solely in-frame clones and lacks some. The repertoire holds around 2,000,000 clones, with over 85% as singletons. The sample taken for sequencing was naive CD8+ T cells sorted from blood. All receptors derive from a man between 18 and 35 years old in good health. The CDR3 runs from the conserved cysteine through the conserved F or W. The D gene is left open where the match is weak. Clone size is not always given. Where it is, it says once, few, many or a class for expanded clones.

d_gene: TRBD2; abundance: once; j_gene: TRBJ2-1; v_gene: TRBV4-1; len: 13; CDR3aa: CASSHRAGDEQFF; CDR3nt: TGCGCCAGCAGCCATCGAGCGGGGGATGAGCAGTTCTTC
d_gene: .; abundance: .; j_gene: TRBJ1-1; v_gene: TRBV7-9; len: 12; CDR3aa: CASIQLNTEAFF; CDR3nt: TGTGCCAGCATCCAACTGAACACTGAAGCTTTCTTT
d_gene: .; abundance: .; j_gene: TRBJ2-7; v_gene: TRBV30; len: 12; CDR3aa: CAWIDSSYEQYF; CDR3nt: TGTGCCTGGATCGACAGCTCCTACGAGCAGTACTTC
d_gene: TRBD1; abundance: .; j_gene: TRBJ1-5; v_gene: TRBV6-4; len: 15; CDR3aa: CASRTTQGARLSQHF; CDR3nt: TGTGCCAGCAGGACAACACAGGGGGCTCGTCTGTCCCAGCATTTT
d_gene: .; abundance: .; j_gene: TRBJ1-2; v_gene: TRBV19; len: 17; CDR3aa: CASRGRTEPRPRRGYTF; CDR3nt: TGTGCCAGTAGGGGAAGGACGGAGCCGCGACCCCGGCGGGGCTACACCTTC
d_gene: .; abundance: .; j_gene: TRBJ1-2; v_gene: TRBV7-9; len: 13; CDR3aa: CASSLDGEYGYTF; CDR3nt: TGTGCCAGCAGCTTAGATGGAGAGTATGGCTACACCTTC
d_gene: TRBD2; abundance: .; j_gene: TRBJ2-2; v_gene: TRBV27; len: 17; CDR3aa: CASSRGTSGANTGELFF; CDR3nt: TGTGCCAGCAGTCGAGGGACTAGCGGTGCGAACACCGGGGAGCTGTTTTTT
d_gene: TRBD2; abundance: .; j_gene: TRBJ2-1; v_gene: TRBV4-1; len: 15; CDR3aa: CASRILAGGPYEQFF; CDR3nt: TGCGCCAGCAGAATACTAGCGGGAGGGCCATATGAGCAGTTCTTC
d_gene: TRBD1; abundance: .; j_gene: TRBJ1-2; v_gene: TRBV19; len: 12; CDR3aa: CASSRDSYGYTF; CDR3nt: TGTGCCAGTAGTAGGGACAGCTATGGCTACACCTTC
d_gene: .; abundance: .; j_gene: TRBJ1-6; v_gene: TRBV6-5; len: 13; CDR3aa: CASSPKGVSPLHF; CDR3nt: TGTGCCAGCAGTCCAAAAGGGGTTTCACCCCTCCACTTT
d_gene: TRBD1; abundance: .; j_gene: TRBJ2-7; v_gene: TRBV5-4; len: 17; CDR3aa: CASSFGPGTGAFLEQYF; CDR3nt: TGTGCCAGCAGCTTCGGTCCCGGGACAGGGGCTTTTTTGGAGCAGTACTTC
d_gene: .; abundance: .; j_gene: TRBJ2-7; v_gene: TRBV2; len: 14; CDR3aa: CASSEGGSLYEQYF; CDR3nt: TGTGCCAGCAGTGAAGGGGGCAGTCTCTACGAGCAGTACTTC
d_gene: TRBD2; abundance: .; j_gene: TRBJ2-5; v_gene: TRBV7-9; len: 14; CDR3aa: CASSWGGGEETQYF; CDR3nt: TGTGCCAGCAGCTGGGGCGGGGGAGAGGAGACCCAGTACTTC
d_gene: .; abundance: .; j_gene: TRBJ1-2; v_gene: TRBV2; len: 14; CDR3aa: CASIDSKGIYGYTF; CDR3nt: TGTGCCAGCATTGACTCTAAGGGCATCTATGGCTACACCTTC
d_gene: TRBD1; abundance: .; j_gene: TRBJ2-3; v_gene: TRBV11-2; len: 16; CDR3aa: CASSGKQGAGTDTQYF; CDR3nt: TGTGCCAGCAGCGGAAAACAGGGGGCCGGCACAGATACGCAGTATTTT
d_gene: TRBD2; abundance: .; j_gene: TRBJ2-7; v_gene: TRBV5-6; len: 15; CDR3aa: CASSFMGGPDYEQYF; CDR3nt: TGTGCCAGCAGCTTTATGGGAGGGCCGGACTACGAGCAGTACTTC